This T cell receptor (beta chain) was documented in a study of blood T cell repertoires in COVID-19 (dated by TCRdb to the early 2020s). Broadly, across the study: Collaborator samples came from the United States, Italy and Spain and covered acute and convalescent phases of COVID-19. The prospective study material was composed of cDNA or gDNA derived from T cells, B-cell-depleted T cells, or PBMCs. Subjects who had been exposed to COVID-19, were actively infected with it, or had recovered from it provided the deeply sampled blood TCRbeta repertoires that made up the dataset. A freely available public database, intended as a resource for researchers studying the immune response to SARS-CoV-2, is where the repertoires were released. Samples came from the ongoing ImmuneRACE study (first 160 participants) plus 1,254 subjects from 6 global collaborators. Sample metadata almost always included a de-identified subject ID, COVID-19 status, age in years and sex. Where available, HLA class I and class II types were taken from metadata supplied by the sample provider and were not determined by assay-based typing. Beyond this particular receptor, the publication reports: The quantity of clinical and demographic metadata differed by source and by participant and was supplied without curation.

A note on this clone: Its antigen is still unknown. The sample holds no much larger clone one base away, and base qualities are not on file.

The collaborating institutions used their own protocols to collect whole blood in K2EDTA tubes. For TCRbeta analysis, collaborators shipped samples in one of three forms: frozen whole blood, isolated PBMCs, or DNA extracted from either of those sample types. The germline V gene provides CDR1 MNHEY and CDR2 SVGAGI. Trimming removed 8 bases from V and 1 base from J, leaving 11 bases between the germline ends. The CDR3 sequence holds 13 residues, the cysteine and phenylalanine included. CDR3 DNA only is kept here, 39 bases in frame from base 1. The immunoSEQ Assay, a bias-controlled multiplex PCR, was used to amplify TCRbeta CDR3 regions from genomic DNA. As for the original processing: Within the assay, amplification of reference gene primers was used to estimate how many nucleated cells each sample contained. To quantify the absolute abundance of each unique TCRbeta CDR3 rearrangement, sequence reads were collapsed and filtered. For each sample, productive Simpson clonality was calculated as the square root of Simpson's diversity index across productive rearrangements. This is the immuneACCESS table as TCRdb keeps it, with only in-frame sequences that have V and J called. A part of the clones is gone; compared with another copy, unresolved V genes explain less than half, and the rest is unexplained. That table is the source of V, J and clone size, and D and trimming were worked out from the DNA. This sample lists 400,000 to 450,000 clones; roughly 90% were detected once. The ten largest clones capture around 1.4% of the sample.

This receptor chain uses TRBV6-5 and TRBJ1-1; a tentative D match to TRBD1 spans 5 bases. The source is a woman aged 30 to 39 with active or convalescent COVID-19. Sequences were obtained from peripheral blood. The CDR3 is CASERQGNTEAFF. Read as DNA, the sequence is TGTGCCAGCGAGCGTCAGGGGAACACTGAAGCTTTCTTT.